The 17 T cell receptor beta chains given below trace back to one sample, sequenced in a study of blood T cell repertoires in COVID-19. Assay used: immunoSEQ multiplex PCR; TCRdb lists only in-frame clones, some missing. This sample yields approximately 350,000 clones, of which about 90% are seen a single time; around 3.5% belongs to the top ten. Sample: peripheral blood. These receptors originate from a woman aged 18-30 years who had recovered from COVID-19.

The J gene is TRBJ1-6, the V gene TRBV6-6; no clear D. Trimming removed 2 bases at V and 1 base at J, with 6 bases between. The CDR3 covers 15 residues. Looked up from germline, CDR1 is MNHNY and CDR2 is SVGAGI (reference sequence). The CDR3 loop reads CASSYGESYNSPLHF. CDR3 bases: TGTGCCAGCAGTTACGGGGAGTCCTATAATTCACCCCTCCACTTT.

The chain combines TRBV6-5 with TRBJ1-2, with unresolved D. The CDR3 consists of 13 residues. Trimming cost V 2 bases and J 0 bases, with 4 bases left between them. From germline, CDR1 is MNHEY and CDR2 SVGAGI. The CDR3 nucleotides are TGTGCCAGCAGTTACACGGCTAACTATGGCTACACCTTC. This encodes CASSYTANYGYTF.

The rearrangement links TRBV11-2 to TRBJ1-6; TRBD1 might be the D (5 bases). This CDR3 contains 15 residues. V lost 5 bases to trimming and J lost 13 bases, with 21 bases between them. The germline CDR1 and CDR2 sequences are SGHAT and FQNNGV. Written as DNA, the CDR3 is TGTGCCAGCAGCCCAGCCGACAGTCGGAAAGTGCCCCTCCACTTT. Translation gives CASSPADSRKVPLHF.

The DNA for the CDR3 is TGTGCCAGCAGCAGAGGGACAGGGCTTTGCCAGCCCCAGCATTTT. Translating gives CASSRGTGLCQPQHF. The chain carries TRBV21-1 and TRBJ1-5; the D call of TRBD1 is as the table states it, not checked on the DNA. TRBV21-1 is deemed a pseudogene. The CDR3 totals 15 residues.

This chain connects TRBV5-5 to TRBJ2-2; D gene uncertain. The germline CDR1 and CDR2 sequences are SGHKS and YYEKEE (reference sequence). Trimming took 2 bases from V and 6 from J, leaving 5 bases between them. The CDR3 is 12 amino acids. The DNA of the CDR3 is TGTGCCAGCAGCTTTTCCGCCGGGGAGCTGTTTTTT. Protein sequence: CASSFSAGELFF.

The chain couples TRBV6-5 to TRBJ1-1; 7 nucleotides line up with TRBD1. Trimming removed 7 bases from V and 1 base from J; junction bases left unmatched: 6. This CDR3 spans 14 amino acids. The germline V gene has CDR1 MNHEY and CDR2 SVGAGI. CDR3: CASKPDRSNTEAFF. In nucleotides, the CDR3 is TGTGCCAGCAAGCCGGACAGGTCGAACACTGAAGCTTTCTTT.

In regard to this clone: The same CDR3 arises from other DNA sequences in this sample as well. The gene calls are TRBV19 and TRBJ2-1, with D unclear. The CDR3 covers 14 residues. Per germline, CDR1 LNHDA and CDR2 SQIVND (reference sequence). Trimming took off 5 bases at V and 0 bases at J, with 8 bases between the two ends. CDR3 in amino acids: CASSPRSSYNEQFF. DNA for the CDR3: TGTGCCAGTAGTCCGAGGAGCTCCTACAATGAGCAGTTCTTC.

In this sample, this clone turned up once. The CDR3 DNA follows: TGTGCCAGCAGCAAAGAAGGCTACAAGGGGACAGGGCTTTCCGAGCAGTACGTC. Translated: CASSKEGYKGTGLSEQYV. The chain carries TRBV21-1 and TRBJ2-7; the table names TRBD1, a call not compared with the DNA. TRBV21-1 is a known pseudogene. CDR3 size: 18 residues.

The chain employs TRBV15 and TRBJ1-5, with 10 nucleotides matching TRBD1. The germline V gene has CDR1 LNHNV and CDR2 YYDKDF (reference sequence). This CDR3 has 16 amino acids. The junction had 9 bases not matched to a gene; V was cut back by 5 bases and J by 5 bases. CDR3 loop: CATSGRRQGADQPQHF. In DNA form, the CDR3 reads TGTGCCACCAGCGGACGCAGACAGGGGGCTGATCAGCCCCAGCATTTT.

This sequence joins TRBV15 and TRBJ2-1; possible D gene TRBD1, 5 bases. Germline V gene lookup returns CDR1 LNHNV and CDR2 YYDKDF (reference sequence). V shed 0 bases and J shed 4 bases, with 7 bases lying between them. The CDR3 sequence is 14 residues long. DNA of the CDR3: TGTGCCACCAGCAGAGATCAGGGTTACAATGAGCAGTTCTTC. It yields the protein CATSRDQGYNEQFF.

J is TRBJ2-1 and V is TRBV29-1; 9 bases align to TRBD2. V lost 7 bases and J lost 5; bases outside the gene matches: 6. Germline-derived CDR1 and CDR2 are SQVTM and ANQGSEA. The CDR3 has 13 amino acids. CDR3 coding DNA: TGCAGCGGTCGACTAGCGGCTAACAATGAGCAGTTCTTC. Translating gives CSGRLAANNEQFF.

The genes are TRBV4-3 and TRBJ2-1; 9 positions agree with TRBD2. V lost 2 bases to trimming and J lost 10 bases; unmatched junction nucleotides: 21. Looked up from germline, CDR1 is LGHNA and CDR2 is YSLEER. The CDR3 covers 19 residues. The CDR3 here is CASSQRLSTRLAGLGEQFF. For the CDR3, the DNA is TGCGCCAGCAGCCAACGTTTGAGTACGCGGCTAGCGGGACTGGGGGAGCAGTTCTTC.

The V and J genes are TRBV28 and TRBJ2-1; no reliable D call. Germline V lookup: CDR1 MDHEN, CDR2 SYDVKM. V gave up 1 base and J gave up 6 bases, with 7 bases separating them. The CDR3 contains 13 residues. DNA for the CDR3: TGTGCCAGCAGTTTATCACTTGTCAATGAGCAGTTCTTC. Its protein product is CASSLSLVNEQFF.

V and J are TRBV29-1 and TRBJ2-1; 8 positions agree with TRBD2. J gave up 10 bases and V 7 bases, and 6 bases lay outside the gene matches. Germline V gene sequence: CDR1 SQVTM, CDR2 ANQGSEA. The CDR3 is 11 amino acids. The CDR3 region is CSAWTSSEQFF. For the CDR3, the DNA is TGCAGCGCCTGGACTAGCAGCGAGCAGTTCTTC.

The DNA for the CDR3 is TGTGCCAGCAGCTTACATCCCGGTCGAGGGAGTGATTCCTACAATGAGCAGTTCTTC. The encoded protein is CASSLHPGRGSDSYNEQFF. The genes are TRBV7-9 and TRBJ2-1, with D perhaps matching TRBD2 (5 bases). Trimming shortened V by 2 bases and J by 1 base, and 21 bases separated the two germline ends. This CDR3 spans 19 amino acids. Germline V CDR1 and CDR2: SEHNR, FQNEAQ (reference sequence).

V is TRBV7-9 and J is TRBJ2-1; 15 bases map to TRBD2. This CDR3 spans 18 amino acids. V trimming: 8 bases; J trimming: 1 base; junction bases outside the gene matches: 9. Looked up from germline, CDR1 is SEHNR and CDR2 is FQNEAQ (reference sequence). The CDR3 loop is CASGGLAGGKGSYNEQFF. CDR3 DNA sequence: TGTGCCAGCGGGGGACTAGCGGGAGGTAAGGGGTCCTACAATGAGCAGTTCTTC.

The rearrangement uses TRBV20-1 and TRBJ2-7; 9 bases align to TRBD1. Germline V gene data show CDR1 as DFQATT and CDR2 as SNEGSKA (reference sequence). The CDR3 runs to 11 residues. J was trimmed by 6 bases and V by 6 bases; bases with no gene match: 3. The CDR3 sequence is CSARGQGEQYV. DNA of the CDR3: TGCAGTGCGAGGGGACAGGGCGAGCAGTACGTC.